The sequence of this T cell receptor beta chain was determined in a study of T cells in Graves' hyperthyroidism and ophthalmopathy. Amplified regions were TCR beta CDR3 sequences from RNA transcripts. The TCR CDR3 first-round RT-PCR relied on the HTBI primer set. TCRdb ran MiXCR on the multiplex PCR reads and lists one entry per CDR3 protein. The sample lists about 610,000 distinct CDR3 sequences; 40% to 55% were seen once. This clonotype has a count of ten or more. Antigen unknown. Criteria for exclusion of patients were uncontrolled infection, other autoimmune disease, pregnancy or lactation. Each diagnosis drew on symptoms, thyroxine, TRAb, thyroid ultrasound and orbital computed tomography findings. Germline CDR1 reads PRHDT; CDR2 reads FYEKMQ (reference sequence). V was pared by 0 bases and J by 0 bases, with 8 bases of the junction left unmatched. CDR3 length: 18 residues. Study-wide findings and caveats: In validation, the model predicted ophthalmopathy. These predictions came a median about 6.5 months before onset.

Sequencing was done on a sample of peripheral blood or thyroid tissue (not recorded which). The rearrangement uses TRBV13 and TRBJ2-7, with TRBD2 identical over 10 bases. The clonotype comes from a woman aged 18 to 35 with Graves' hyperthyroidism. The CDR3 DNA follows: TGTGCCAGCAGCTTAGGGCTAGCGGGAGATTTGTTCTCCTACGAGCAGTACTTC. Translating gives CASSLGLAGDLFSYEQYF.